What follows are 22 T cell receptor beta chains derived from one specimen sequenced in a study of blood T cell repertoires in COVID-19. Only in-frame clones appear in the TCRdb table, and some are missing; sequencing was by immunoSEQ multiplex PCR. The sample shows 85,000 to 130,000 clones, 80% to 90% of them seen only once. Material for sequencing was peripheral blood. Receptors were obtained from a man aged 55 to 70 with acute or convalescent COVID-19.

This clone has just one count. CDR3 DNA sequence: TGTGCCAGCAGCGGAGGGAGCTCTGGAAACACCATATATTTT. Translation gives CASSGGSSGNTIYF. The chain links TRBV9 to TRBJ1-3; D ambiguous. V lost 3 bases to trimming and J lost 0 bases, with 7 bases between them. The CDR3 has 14 amino acids. Germline CDR1 and CDR2: SGDLS and YYNGEE.

CDR3: CASSVGGFNQPQHF. The CDR3 DNA reads as TGTGCCAGCAGCGTCGGGGGTTTCAATCAGCCCCAGCATTTT. The V and J genes are TRBV5-6 and TRBJ1-5, with D maybe TRBD1 (5 bases). The V end was cut by 4 bases, the J end by 3 bases, with 11 bases between. The CDR3 has 14 residues. From germline, CDR1 is SGHDT and CDR2 YYEEEE.

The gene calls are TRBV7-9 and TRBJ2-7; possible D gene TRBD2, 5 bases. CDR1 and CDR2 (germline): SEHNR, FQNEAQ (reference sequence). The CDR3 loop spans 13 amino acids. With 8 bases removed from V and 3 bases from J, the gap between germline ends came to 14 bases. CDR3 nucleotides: TGTGCCAGCGAGGTCTCCAGCGGCTACGAGCAGTACTTC. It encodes CASEVSSGYEQYF.

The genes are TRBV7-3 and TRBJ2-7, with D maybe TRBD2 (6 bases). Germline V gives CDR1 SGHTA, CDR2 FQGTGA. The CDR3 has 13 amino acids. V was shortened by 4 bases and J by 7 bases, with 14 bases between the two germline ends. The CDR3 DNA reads TGTGCCAGCAGCTCCGGGACCGGAGGGGAGCAGTACTTC. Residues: CASSSGTGGEQYF.

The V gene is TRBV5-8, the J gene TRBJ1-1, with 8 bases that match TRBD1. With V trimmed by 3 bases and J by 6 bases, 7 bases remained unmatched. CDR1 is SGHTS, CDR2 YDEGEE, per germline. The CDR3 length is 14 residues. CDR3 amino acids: CASSSGQGGAEAFF. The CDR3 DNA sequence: TGTGCCAGCAGCTCCGGACAGGGTGGGGCTGAAGCTTTCTTT.

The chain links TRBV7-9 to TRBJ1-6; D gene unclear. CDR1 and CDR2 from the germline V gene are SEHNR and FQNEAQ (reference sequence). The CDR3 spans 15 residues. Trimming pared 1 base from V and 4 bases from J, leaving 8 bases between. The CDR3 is CASSLVGEYNSPLHF. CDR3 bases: TGTGCCAGCAGCTTAGTTGGAGAGTATAATTCACCCCTCCACTTT.

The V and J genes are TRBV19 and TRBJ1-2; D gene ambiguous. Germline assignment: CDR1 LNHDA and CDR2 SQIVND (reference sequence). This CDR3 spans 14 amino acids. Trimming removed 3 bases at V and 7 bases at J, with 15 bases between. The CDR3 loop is CASSITGPWAGYTF. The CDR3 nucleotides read TGTGCCAGTAGTATCACTGGGCCGTGGGCTGGCTACACCTTC.

The CDR3 loop reads CASSRSGEYTDTQYF. The CDR3 DNA follows: TGCGCCAGCAGCCGAAGCGGAGAGTACACAGATACGCAGTATTTT. The rearrangement joins TRBV5-1 to TRBJ2-3, with D possibly being TRBD2 (5 bases). V lost 4 bases to trimming and J lost 2 bases, with 14 bases between them. CDR3 length: 15 residues. CDR1 SGHRS and CDR2 YFSETQ come from the germline V gene.

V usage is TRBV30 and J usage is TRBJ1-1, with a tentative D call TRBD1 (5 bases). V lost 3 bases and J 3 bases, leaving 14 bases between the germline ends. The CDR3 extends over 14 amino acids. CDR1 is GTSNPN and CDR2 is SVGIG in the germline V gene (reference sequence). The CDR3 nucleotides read TGTGCCTGGAGAGAAGGGTGGGGGGACACTGAAGCTTTCTTT. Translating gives CAWREGWGDTEAFF.

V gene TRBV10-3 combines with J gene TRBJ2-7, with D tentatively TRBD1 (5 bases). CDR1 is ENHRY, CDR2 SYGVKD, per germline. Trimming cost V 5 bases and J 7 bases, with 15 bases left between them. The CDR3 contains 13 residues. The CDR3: CAISRQSYMEQYF. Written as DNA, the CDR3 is TGTGCCATCAGTCGACAGTCCTACATGGAGCAGTACTTC.

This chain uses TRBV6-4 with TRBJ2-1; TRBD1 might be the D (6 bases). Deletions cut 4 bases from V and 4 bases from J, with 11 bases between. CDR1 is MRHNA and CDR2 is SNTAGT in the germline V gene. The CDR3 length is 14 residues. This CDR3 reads CASSAGRGYNEQFF. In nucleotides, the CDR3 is TGTGCCAGCAGTGCGGGCAGGGGATACAATGAGCAGTTCTTC.

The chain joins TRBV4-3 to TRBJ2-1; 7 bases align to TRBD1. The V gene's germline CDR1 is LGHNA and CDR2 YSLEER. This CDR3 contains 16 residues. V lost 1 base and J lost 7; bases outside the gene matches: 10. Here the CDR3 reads CASSQVSLGDSNEQFF. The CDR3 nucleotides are TGCGCCAGCAGCCAAGTAAGCCTGGGGGACAGTAATGAGCAGTTCTTC.

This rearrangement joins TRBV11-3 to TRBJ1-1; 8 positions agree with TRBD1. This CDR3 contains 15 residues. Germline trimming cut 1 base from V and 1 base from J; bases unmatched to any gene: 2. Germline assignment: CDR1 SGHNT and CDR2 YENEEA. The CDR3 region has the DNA TGTGCCAGCAGCTTAGGCGGGACAGGGAACACTGAAGCTTTCTTT. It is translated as CASSLGGTGNTEAFF.

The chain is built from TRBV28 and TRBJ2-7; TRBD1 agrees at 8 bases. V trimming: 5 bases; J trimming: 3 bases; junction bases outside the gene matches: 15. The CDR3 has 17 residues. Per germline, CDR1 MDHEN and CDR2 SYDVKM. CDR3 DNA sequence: TGTGCCAGCAGTCTAAATTACGGACAGGGAACCTTCTACGAGCAGTACTTC. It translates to CASSLNYGQGTFYEQYF.

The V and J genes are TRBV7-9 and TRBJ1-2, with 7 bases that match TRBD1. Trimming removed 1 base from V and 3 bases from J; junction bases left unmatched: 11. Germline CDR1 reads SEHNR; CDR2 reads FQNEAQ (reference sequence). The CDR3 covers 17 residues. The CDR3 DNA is TGTGCCAGCAGCTTAGAAGGGACAGCTTGGGGCCACTATGGCTACACCTTC. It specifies CASSLEGTAWGHYGYTF. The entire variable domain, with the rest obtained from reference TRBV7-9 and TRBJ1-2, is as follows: DTGVSQNPRHKITKRGQNVTFRCDPISEHNRLYWYRQTLGQGPEFLTYFQNEAQLEKSRLLSDRFSAERPKGSFSTLEIQRTEQGDSAMYLCASSLEGTAWGHYGYTFGSGTRLTVV.

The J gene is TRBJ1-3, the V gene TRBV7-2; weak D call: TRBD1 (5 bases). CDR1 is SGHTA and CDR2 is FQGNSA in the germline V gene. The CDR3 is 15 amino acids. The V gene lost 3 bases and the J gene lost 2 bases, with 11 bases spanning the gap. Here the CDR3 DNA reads TGTGCCAGCAGCTTTCAGTCAGGGACTGGAAACACCATATATTTT. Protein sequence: CASSFQSGTGNTIYF.

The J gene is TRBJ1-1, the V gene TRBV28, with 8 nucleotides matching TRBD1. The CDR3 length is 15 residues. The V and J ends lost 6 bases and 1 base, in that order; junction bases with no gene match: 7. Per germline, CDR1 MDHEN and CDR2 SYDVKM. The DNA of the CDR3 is TGTGCCAGCAGGGGGGGACAGGACCCGAACACTGAAGCTTTCTTT. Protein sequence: CASRGGQDPNTEAFF.

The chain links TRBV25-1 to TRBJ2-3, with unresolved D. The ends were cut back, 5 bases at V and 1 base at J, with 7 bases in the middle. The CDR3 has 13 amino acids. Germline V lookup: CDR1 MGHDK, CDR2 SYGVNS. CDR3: CASSSSGTDTQYF. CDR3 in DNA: TGTGCCAGCAGTTCCAGTGGCACAGATACGCAGTATTTT.

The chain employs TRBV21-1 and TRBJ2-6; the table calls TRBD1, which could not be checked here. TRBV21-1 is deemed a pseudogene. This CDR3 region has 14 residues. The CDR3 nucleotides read TGTGCCAACCCGCCACAGTCTGGGGCCAACGTCCTGACTTTC. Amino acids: CANPPQSGANVLTF.

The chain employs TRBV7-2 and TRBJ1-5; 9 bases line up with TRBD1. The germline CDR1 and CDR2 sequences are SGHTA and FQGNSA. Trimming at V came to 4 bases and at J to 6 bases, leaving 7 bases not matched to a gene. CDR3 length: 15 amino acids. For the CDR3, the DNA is TGTGCCAGCAGCTCCCACCGGGACAGGGCTCAGCCCCAGCATTTT. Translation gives CASSSHRDRAQPQHF.

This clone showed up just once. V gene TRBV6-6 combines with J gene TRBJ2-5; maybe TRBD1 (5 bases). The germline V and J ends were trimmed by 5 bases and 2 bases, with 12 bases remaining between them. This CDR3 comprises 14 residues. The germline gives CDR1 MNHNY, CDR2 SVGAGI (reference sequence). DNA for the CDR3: TGTGCCAGCAGTCCCCGGACACATCAAGAGACCCAGTACTTC. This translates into CASSPRTHQETQYF.

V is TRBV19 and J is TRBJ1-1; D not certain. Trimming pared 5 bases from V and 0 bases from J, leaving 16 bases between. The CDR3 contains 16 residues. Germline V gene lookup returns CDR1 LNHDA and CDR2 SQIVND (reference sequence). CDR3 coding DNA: TGTGCCAGTAGTCCGACATTACCCATCATGAACACTGAAGCTTTCTTT. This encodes CASSPTLPIMNTEAFF.